Below, 8 T cell receptor beta chains from the same sample are listed, as sequenced in a study of cytomegalovirus exposure and HLA in healthy donors. The PCR had 60 Vbeta and 13 Jbeta primers. The data were produced by immunoSEQ multiplex PCR, yet TCRdb's version contains in-frame clones alone and is incomplete. This sample's table has some 110,000 clones. The material sequenced was PBMCs. The origin of the receptors is a man aged 25-45 years in good health and CMV-seronegative.

This chain links TRBV6-5 with TRBJ2-7; D may be TRBD1 (6 bases). The CDR3 is made up of 12 amino acids. Deletions cut 0 bases from V and 11 bases from J, with 11 bases between. CDR1 is MNHEY, CDR2 SVGAGI, per germline. This chain's CDR3 is CASSYSGAEKYF. The CDR3 DNA sequence: TGTGCCAGCAGTTACTCGGGGGCAGAGAAGTACTTC.

The chain recombines TRBV6-1 with TRBJ1-5; the D is unclear. V was cut by 3 bases and J by 0 bases, with 12 bases left in between. Looked up from germline, CDR1 is MNHNS and CDR2 is SASEGT. There are 16 residues in the CDR3. CDR3 sequence (DNA): TGTGCCAGCAGTGATGGAATACAGCTTAGCAATCAGCCCCAGCATTTT. Its translation: CASSDGIQLSNQPQHF.

The rearrangement joins TRBV5-5 to TRBJ2-3; D not resolved. Trimming removed 1 base at V and 2 bases at J, with 8 bases between. This CDR3 spans 14 amino acids. Germline CDR1 SGHKS, CDR2 YYEKEE (reference sequence). The CDR3, as DNA: TGTGCCAGCAGCTTGACAACAGCCACAGATACGCAGTATTTT. Encoded protein: CASSLTTATDTQYF.

This chain connects TRBV2 to TRBJ2-5; 10 bases are a match to TRBD1. Gene TRBJ2-7 matches the end of the DNA better, so the J call may be wrong. The CDR3 has 14 residues. Germline V gene lookup returns CDR1 SNHLY and CDR2 FYNNEI. DNA of the CDR3: TGTGCCACCCAAGGGGGACAGGGGCACTACGAGCAGTACTTC. Translated, it gives CATQGGQGHYEQYF.

The chain is built from TRBV4-1 and TRBJ2-7; TRBD1 is a possible D gene (6 bases). The CDR3 contains 14 residues. The germline gives CDR1 MGHRA, CDR2 YSYEKL. V lost 0 bases and J lost 3, with 9 bases in between. CDR3 residues: CASSQDEGGYEQYF. CDR3 nucleotides: TGCGCCAGCAGCCAAGATGAAGGGGGCTACGAGCAGTACTTC.

The chain couples TRBV7-2 to TRBJ2-7, with a weak D call TRBD2 (5 bases). V lost 1 base, J lost 6 bases, and 13 bases lay in between. The CDR3 has 14 amino acids. Germline values: CDR1 SGHTA, CDR2 FQGNSA. The CDR3 DNA reads TGTGCCAGCAGCTTAGTCCGGGGAGCGCCCGAGCAGTACTTC. This encodes CASSLVRGAPEQYF.

The gene calls are TRBV5-6 and TRBJ2-5; tentative D call: TRBD1 (6 bases). The closer fit of TRBJ2-7 to the DNA end suggests the J call may be wrong. There are 14 residues in the CDR3. Germline-derived CDR1 and CDR2 are SGHDT and YYEEEE. CDR3 nucleotides: TGTGCCAGCAGCCTGAGACAGGCGTCCTACGAGCAGTACTTC. As protein: CASSLRQASYEQYF.

The J gene is TRBJ2-7, the V gene TRBV4-1; D uncertain. CDR3 size: 15 residues. Germline V gene data show CDR1 as MGHRA and CDR2 as YSYEKL. The germline V and J ends were trimmed by 1 base and 1 base, with 11 bases remaining between them. For the CDR3, the DNA is TGCGCCAGCAGCCAAGGGCCGGCGGAGTCCTACGAGCAGTACTTC. Protein sequence: CASSQGPAESYEQYF.